Listed below are T cell receptor beta chains from one sample, sequenced in a study of blood T cell repertoires in COVID-19. Sequencing was performed with immunoSEQ multiplex PCR; in TCRdb, only in-frame clones are kept and a portion is missing. The data show about 190,000 clones, with 88% seen just once and 1.1% held by the top ten. Material: peripheral blood. Receptors were obtained from a man younger than 45 with acute or convalescent COVID-19. Each CDR3 is given with its conserved first and last residue. D genes are given only for firm matches. For some rows the clone size is stated as once, few or many, or as a class when expanded; others skip it.

TRBV6-2/TRBV6-3	TRBD1	-	TRBJ1-5	CASSYPDRHKGANQPQHF	TGTGCCAGCAGTTACCCAGACAGGCACAAGGGGGCCAATCAGCCCCAGCATTTT
TRBV11-2	TRBD1	-	TRBJ1-6	CASSLEITGEFLHF	TGTGCCAGCAGCTTAGAAATAACAGGGGAATTCCTCCACTTT
TRBV5-1	-	-	TRBJ1-6	CASSLETGQINSPLHF	TGCGCCAGCAGCTTGGAGACAGGACAGATAAATTCACCCCTCCACTTT
TRBV7-9	TRBD1	-	TRBJ1-5	CASSFTGGADQPQHF	TGTGCCAGCAGCTTCACAGGGGGCGCAGATCAGCCCCAGCATTTT
TRBV10-1	TRBD2	-	TRBJ2-5	CASSSGTSGPQETQYF	TGCGCCAGCAGTTCCGGGACTAGCGGCCCTCAAGAGACCCAGTACTTC
TRBV28	-	-	TRBJ2-7	CASSLPGPYPYEQYF	TGTGCCAGCAGTTTGCCAGGGCCTTATCCCTACGAGCAGTACTTC
TRBV27	-	-	TRBJ2-7	CASSLYGTSSYEQYF	TGTGCCAGCAGTCTCTACGGGACAAGCTCCTACGAGCAGTACTTC
TRBV19	-	-	TRBJ1-5	CASRRGSAQHF	TGTGCCAGTAGGAGGGGGTCAGCCCAGCATTTT
TRBV9	TRBD1	-	TRBJ1-3	CARQGTGNTIYF	TGTGCCAGACAGGGGACTGGAAACACCATATATTTT
TRBV30	TRBD2	-	TRBJ2-7	CAWSAPGLAGDEQYF	TGTGCCTGGAGTGCCCCGGGACTAGCGGGAGACGAGCAGTACTTC
TRBV5-1	TRBD2	-	TRBJ2-7	CASSLLAGSFYEQYF	TGCGCCAGCAGCTTACTAGCGGGGAGTTTTTACGAGCAGTACTTC
TRBV9	TRBD1	-	TRBJ1-6	CASSASTGRDSPLHF	TGTGCCAGCAGCGCGTCGACAGGGCGGGATTCACCCCTCCACTTT
TRBV6-5	-	-	TRBJ1-5	CASSPSPGHNQPQHF	TGTGCCAGCAGCCCCAGTCCGGGACATAATCAGCCCCAGCATTTT
TRBV18	-	once	TRBJ2-1	CASSLSRIYNEQFF	TGTGCCAGCTCACTCTCGAGAATATACAATGAGCAGTTCTTC
TRBV3-1/TRBV3-2	-	-	TRBJ1-1	CASSPQTEAFF	TGTGCCAGCAGCCCACAGACAGAAGCTTTCTTT
TRBV11-2	TRBD2	once	TRBJ2-6	CASTPGGSGRASGANVLTF	TGTGCCAGCACCCCGGGGGGTAGCGGGAGGGCCTCCGGGGCCAACGTCCTGACTTTC
TRBV11-2	-	-	TRBJ1-5	CASSSGGNQPQHF	TGTGCCAGCAGCTCCGGAGGGAATCAGCCCCAGCATTTT
TRBV18	-	-	TRBJ2-5	CASSPPGPRGSETQYF	TGTGCCAGCTCACCTCCGGGACCACGGGGGTCTGAGACCCAGTACTTC
TRBV19	-	-	TRBJ2-1	CASSPQYNEQFF	TGTGCCAGTAGTCCCCAGTACAATGAGCAGTTCTTC
TRBV7-3	-	-	TRBJ1-1	CASSPGMNTEAFF	TGTGCCAGCAGCCCCGGGATGAACACTGAAGCTTTCTTT
TRBV5-1	TRBD1	-	TRBJ2-7	CASSLVGQSSYEQYF	TGCGCCAGCAGCTTGGTGGGACAGAGCTCCTACGAGCAGTACTTC
TRBV2	TRBD1	-	TRBJ1-5	CASNRQGVSNQPQHF	TGTGCCAGCAACCGACAGGGGGTCAGCAATCAGCCCCAGCATTTT
TRBV10-1	-	-	TRBJ1-1	CASRSDRYGTEAFF	TGCGCCAGCAGATCTGACAGGTACGGAACTGAAGCTTTCTTT
TRBV4-1	TRBD1	-	TRBJ2-5	CASSQGPRDRGRETQYF	TGCGCCAGCAGCCAAGGACCCCGGGACAGGGGCAGGGAGACCCAGTACTTC
TRBV20-1	TRBD1	-	TRBJ1-2	CSAKTGAGYTF	TGCAGTGCTAAGACAGGGGCTGGCTACACCTTC
TRBV10-3	TRBD1	-	TRBJ1-4	CAIRGTGDGKLFF	TGTGCCATCAGGGGGACAGGGGATGGAAAACTGTTTTTT
TRBV7-9	TRBD1	-	TRBJ1-5	CASSSDREYQPQHF	TGTGCCAGCAGCTCCGACAGGGAGTATCAGCCCCAGCATTTT
TRBV28	-	-	TRBJ2-1	CASSLVSYNEQFF	TGTGCCAGCAGTCTCGTCTCCTACAATGAGCAGTTCTTC
TRBV5-1	TRBD1	-	TRBJ1-4	CASSLNRGPSNEKLFF	TGCGCCAGCAGCTTAAACAGGGGTCCGAGTAATGAAAAACTGTTTTTT
TRBV30	TRBD2	-	TRBJ2-1	CACGSGKTSSYNEQFF	TGTGCCTGCGGAAGCGGGAAGACGAGCTCCTACAATGAGCAGTTCTTC
TRBV29-1	TRBD2	-	TRBJ2-1	CSARTSGRSSSYNEQFF	TGCAGCGCCCGGACTAGCGGGAGGTCGAGCTCCTACAATGAGCAGTTCTTC
TRBV19	TRBD2	once	TRBJ2-7	CASRDPGSGGSYEQYF	TGTGCCAGTAGGGATCCGGGTTCGGGGGGGAGCTACGAGCAGTACTTC
TRBV4-1	-	once	TRBJ1-3	CASSQDRGRNTIYF	TGCGCCAGCAGCCAAGATCGGGGGAGAAACACCATATATTTT
TRBV30	-	-	TRBJ1-3	CAWSLRNTIYF	TGTGCCTGGAGCCTTCGAAACACCATATATTTT
TRBV2	TRBD1	-	TRBJ1-4	CASSDSGQGNEKLFF	TGTGCCAGCAGTGACTCGGGACAGGGTAATGAAAAACTGTTTTTT
TRBV7-3	TRBD1	-	TRBJ2-7	CASSQTGQGALYF	TGTGCCAGCAGTCAAACCGGACAGGGGGCTTTGTACTTC
TRBV9	-	-	TRBJ2-5	CASTTHGETSETQYF	TGTGCCAGCACCACCCACGGGGAGACCTCCGAGACCCAGTACTTC
TRBV11-2	TRBD2	-	TRBJ2-5	CASSFSGRVETQYF	TGTGCCAGCAGCTTTAGCGGGAGGGTTGAGACCCAGTACTTC
TRBV28	-	-	TRBJ1-4	CASSFVTREEKLFF	TGTGCCAGCAGTTTCGTGACCAGGGAAGAAAAACTGTTTTTT
TRBV5-1	-	-	TRBJ2-1	CASSLDSLYNEQFF	TGCGCCAGCAGCTTAGACAGCCTCTACAATGAGCAGTTCTTC
TRBV5-1	-	-	TRBJ1-1	CASSFPGNTEAFF	TGCGCCAGCAGCTTTCCGGGGAACACTGAAGCTTTCTTT
TRBV7-9	TRBD1	-	TRBJ1-5	CASSWGGGDSQPQHF	TGTGCCAGCAGCTGGGGTGGCGGGGACAGTCAGCCCCAGCATTTT
TRBV28	TRBD2	-	TRBJ2-7	CASSFSREDPYRHEQYF	TGTGCCAGCAGTTTTTCGCGGGAGGATCCCTACCGACACGAGCAGTACTTC
TRBV29-1	-	-	TRBJ1-1	CSSRTQGRTEAFF	TGCAGCAGTAGAACCCAGGGTCGGACTGAAGCTTTCTTT
TRBV7-3	TRBD2	once	TRBJ2-2	CASSPRTSGGRRELFF	TGTGCCAGCAGCCCGAGGACTAGCGGGGGCAGGAGGGAGCTGTTTTTT
TRBV24-1	-	-	TRBJ2-2	CASGTVHTGELFF	TGTGCCTCGGGGACTGTACATACCGGGGAGCTGTTTTTT
TRBV10-2	-	-	TRBJ1-4	CASSDTTNEKLFF	TGCGCCAGCAGTGACACAACTAATGAAAAACTGTTTTTT
TRBV12-5	TRBD2	-	TRBJ2-2	CASGPPHLGGWSGELFF	TGTGCTAGTGGACCCCCCCACCTCGGGGGGTGGAGCGGGGAGCTGTTTTTT
TRBV5-1	TRBD1	once	TRBJ1-1	CASSLEGAAEAFF	TGCGCCAGCAGCTTGGAGGGGGCAGCTGAAGCTTTCTTT